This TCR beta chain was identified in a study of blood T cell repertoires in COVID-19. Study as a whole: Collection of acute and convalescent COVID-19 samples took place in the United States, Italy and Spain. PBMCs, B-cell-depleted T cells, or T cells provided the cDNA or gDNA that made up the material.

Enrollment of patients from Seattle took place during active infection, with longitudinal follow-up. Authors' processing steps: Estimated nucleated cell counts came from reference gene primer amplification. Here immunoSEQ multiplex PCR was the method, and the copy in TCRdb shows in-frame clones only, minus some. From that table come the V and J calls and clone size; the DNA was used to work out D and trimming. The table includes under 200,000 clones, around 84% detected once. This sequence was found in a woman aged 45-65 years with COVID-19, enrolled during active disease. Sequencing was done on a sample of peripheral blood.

CDR3 coding DNA: TGCAGTGCTAGTCTAGCGGGGGTTACCGAGGTGCAGTACTTC. Its protein is CSASLAGVTEVQYF. This chain uses TRBV20-1 with TRBJ2-7, with 10 nucleotides matching TRBD2. The CDR3 loop spans 14 amino acids. The germline CDR1 and CDR2 sequences are DFQATT and SNEGSKA (reference sequence). V trimming: 3 bases; J trimming: 9 bases; junction bases outside the gene matches: 11.